The table lists the clone carrying this T cell receptor (beta chain) with many counts. No antigen is known for it. Amplification yielded TCR beta CDR3 regions, with RNA transcripts as the source. A set of HTBI primers served as the primers for a first-round RT-PCR of the TCR CDR3. Each CDR3 protein is one row after TCRdb ran MiXCR on the multiplex PCR reads. The table lists 300,000 to 450,000 distinct CDR3 sequences, less than 20% of them singletons, with 25% to 30% in the top ten. The CDR3 totals 13 residues. V was shortened by 4 bases and J by 1 base, with 8 bases between the two germline ends. The V gene's germline CDR1 is SGHKS and CDR2 YYEKEE (reference sequence). The sample is drawn from a study of T cells in Graves' hyperthyroidism and ophthalmopathy. Study conclusions and caveats: In blood, most of the thyroid clonotypes expanded above 0.001 were also present.

Exclusion followed for patients with uncontrolled infection, other autoimmune disease, pregnancy or lactation. This TCR derives from a woman between 18 and 29 years old with Graves' hyperthyroidism that later progressed to Graves' ophthalmopathy. The material sequenced was blood. V gene TRBV5-5 combines with J gene TRBJ1-1; D remains unclear. CDR3 in amino acids: CASSAEPNTEAFF. The CDR3 DNA reads TGTGCCAGCAGCGCGGAGCCGAACACTGAAGCTTTCTTT.